Listed here are 2 T cell receptor beta chains from one sample, sequenced in a study of chemoradiotherapy in HPV16-positive cancers. The protocol was immunoSEQ multiplex PCR, while the TCRdb copy is restricted to in-frame clones and leaves out a portion. The sample records 6,000 or so clones, approximately 80% being singletons. The source material was tumor tissue, sampled from a patient who underwent chemoradiotherapy. These receptors were collected from a human donor with HPV-associated anogenital cancer.

The V gene is TRBV5-1, the J gene TRBJ1-3; TRBD1 agrees at 7 bases. Germline CDR1 is SGHRS and CDR2 is YFSETQ. Trimming cost V 2 bases and J 2 bases; bases outside gene matches: 1. This CDR3 comprises 14 residues. The CDR3 nucleotides read TGCGCCAGCAGCTTACAGGGGACTGGAAACACCATATATTTT. Translation: CASSLQGTGNTIYF.

The chain uses TRBV7-8 and TRBJ1-2, with D possibly being TRBD1 (5 bases). The CDR3 spans 15 residues. Trimming took off 5 bases at V and 7 bases at J, with 20 bases between the two ends. The germline CDR1 and CDR2 sequences are SGHVS and FQNEAQ. The CDR3 is CASSPRVGGAAGYTF. Here the CDR3 DNA reads TGTGCCAGCAGCCCCAGGGTTGGCGGGGCGGCTGGCTACACCTTC. Full variable domain (outside the CDR3, taken from reference TRBV7-8 and TRBJ1-2): GAGVSQSPRYKVAKRGQDVALRCDPISGHVSLFWYQQALGQGPEFLTYFQNEAQLDKSGLPSDRFFAERPEGSVSTLKIQRTQQEDSAVYLCASSPRVGGAAGYTFGSGTRLTVV.